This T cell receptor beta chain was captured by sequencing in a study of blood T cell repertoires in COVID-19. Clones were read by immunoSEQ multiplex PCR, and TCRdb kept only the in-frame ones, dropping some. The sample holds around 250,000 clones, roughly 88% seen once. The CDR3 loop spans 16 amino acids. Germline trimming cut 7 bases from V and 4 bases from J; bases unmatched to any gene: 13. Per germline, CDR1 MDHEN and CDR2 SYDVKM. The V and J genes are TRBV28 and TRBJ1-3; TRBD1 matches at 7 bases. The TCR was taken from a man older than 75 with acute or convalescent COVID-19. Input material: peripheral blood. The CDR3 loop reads CASITLGGTAGNTIYF. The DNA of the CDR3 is TGTGCCAGCATCACTTTGGGCGGGACAGCAGGAAACACCATATATTTT.